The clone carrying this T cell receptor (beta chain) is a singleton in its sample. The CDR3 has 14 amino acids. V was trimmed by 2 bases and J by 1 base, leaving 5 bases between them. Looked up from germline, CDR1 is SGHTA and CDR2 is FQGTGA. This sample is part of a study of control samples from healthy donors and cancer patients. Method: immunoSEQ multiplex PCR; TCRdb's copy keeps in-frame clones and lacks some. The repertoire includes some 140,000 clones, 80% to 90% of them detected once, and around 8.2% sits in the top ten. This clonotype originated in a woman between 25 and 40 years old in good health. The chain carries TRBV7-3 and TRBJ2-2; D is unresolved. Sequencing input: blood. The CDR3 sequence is CASSLVLNTGELFF. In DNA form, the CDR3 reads TGTGCCAGCAGCTTAGTCCTGAACACCGGGGAGCTGTTTTTT.